The source of this T cell receptor beta chain is a study of T-cell memory formation after mild COVID-19. V was pared by 1 base and J by 15 bases, with 20 bases between. Germline assignment: CDR1 SGHRS and CDR2 YFSETQ. The CDR3 loop spans 14 amino acids. Via MiXCR, TCRdb re-called the 5' RACE reads, giving one row per CDR3 protein. This table has 100,000 or so distinct CDR3 sequences, 11% appearing once. This clonotype was seen a few times. The sample taken for sequencing was PBMCs or a T cell subset sorted from them (not recorded which). This sequence joins TRBV5-1 and TRBJ2-1, with D tentatively TRBD1 (5 bases). This clonotype was obtained from a man between 18 and 35 years old who had mild COVID-19 (a few samples of this study predate the infection). Cell type and time point are not known. The CDR3 region has the DNA TGCGCCAGCAGCTTGCGGGCAGGGTCCCTCTCGCTGTTCTTC. Translation gives CASSLRAGSLSLFF.